The 4 T cell receptor beta chains below were found in one sample sequenced in a study of blood T cell repertoires in COVID-19 (dated by TCRdb to 2020 to 2021). Libraries were built with the immunoSEQ multiplex PCR assay. TCRdb stores this immuneACCESS table with in-frame sequences only. Part of the clones is absent; in the studies checked, under half of the shortfall reflects unresolved V genes, and no reason is known for the rest. This sample comprises more than 100,000 clones, roughly 87% of them detected only once. Of the sample, 15% to 20% falls within the top ten clones. Sequenced: peripheral blood. These receptors came from a woman aged 80 or over in a cohort sampled during active COVID-19.

The V gene is TRBV3-1 (or the pseudogene TRBV3-2), the J gene TRBJ2-1; D is perhaps TRBD1 (6 bases). The CDR3 has 15 residues. Germline V gene sequence: CDR1 LGHDT, CDR2 YNNKEL (reference sequence). V lost 5 bases and J lost 3, with 14 bases in between. The CDR3 protein is CASSVGDTNYNEQFF. The CDR3 bases are TGTGCCAGCAGCGTAGGGGACACCAACTACAATGAGCAGTTCTTC.

The chain joins TRBV24-1 to TRBJ2-3; TRBD2 is a possible D gene (7 bases). The CDR3 is made up of 15 amino acids. Germline-derived CDR1 and CDR2 are KGHDR and SFDVKD. Trimming removed 5 bases at V and 4 bases at J, with 15 bases between. The CDR3 protein is CATSAGGSLPDTQYF. CDR3 nucleotide sequence: TGTGCCACCAGTGCGGGGGGCAGCCTTCCAGATACGCAGTATTTT.

This clone was counted once. At one end the junction does not follow the germline gene, possibly because of a read error. The V and J genes are TRBV6-2 or TRBV6-3 and TRBJ2-1, with 9 positions matching TRBD1. Germline loops: CDR1 MNHEY, CDR2 SVGEGT. This CDR3 has 17 residues. CDR3 sequence reads: CASNYRGLTPVYNEQFF. CDR3 DNA sequence: TGTGCCAGCAATTACAGGGGGCTAACGCCGGTCTACAATGAGCAGTTCTTC.

The V gene is TRBV28, the J gene TRBJ2-3, with D possibly matching TRBD2 (6 bases). The CDR3 has 16 residues. Trimming removed 3 bases from V and 2 bases from J, with 15 bases in between. CDR1 is MDHEN and CDR2 is SYDVKM in the germline V gene. The chain's CDR3 is CASSLAGGASTDTQYF. Written as DNA, the CDR3 is TGTGCCAGCAGTTTGGCTGGCGGGGCGTCCACAGATACGCAGTATTTT.